One sample yielded the 7 T cell receptor beta chains listed below, sequenced in a study of blood T cell repertoires in COVID-19. Assay used: immunoSEQ multiplex PCR; TCRdb lists only in-frame clones, some missing. This table holds 86,000 or so clones, about 95% found once. Material for sequencing was peripheral blood. These receptors were collected from a human donor with active COVID-19. The donor label of this sample is uncertain.

The chain has TRBV6-5 and TRBJ2-2; a weak D match, TRBD1 (5 bases). The CDR3 runs to 15 residues. Between the trimmed V and J ends, which lost 6 bases and 4 bases, there was a span of 15 bases. Germline V gene sequence: CDR1 MNHEY, CDR2 SVGAGI. CDR3 in DNA: TGTGCCAGCAGGCTGCCGGCGCAGGGCACCGGGGAGCTGTTTTTT. This codes for CASRLPAQGTGELFF.

This CDR3 reads CATSQREGHEQFF. CDR3 nucleotide sequence: TGTGCCACCAGTCAGCGGGAGGGGCATGAGCAGTTCTTC. The chain employs TRBV24-1 and TRBJ2-1, with TRBD2 matching over 10 bases. This CDR3 region has 13 residues. Germline values: CDR1 KGHDR, CDR2 SFDVKD. After removal of 6 bases from V and 8 bases from J, the junction contained 3 bases not matched to a gene.

The chain combines TRBV5-8 with TRBJ2-7; TRBD2 aligns across 8 bases. Trimming at V came to 0 bases and at J to 3 bases, leaving 5 bases not matched to a gene. Germline lookup yields CDR1 SGHTS and CDR2 YDEGEE. The length of the CDR3 is 15 residues. The CDR3 loop is CASSLAGLAFYEQYF. The CDR3 coding sequence is TGTGCCAGCAGCTTGGCCGGACTAGCTTTCTACGAGCAGTACTTC.

This clone was recorded only once. The chain uses TRBV6-5 and TRBJ2-7, with TRBD1 as a possible D gene (5 bases). V lost 11 bases and J 1 base, leaving 12 bases between the germline ends. Germline lookup yields CDR1 MNHEY and CDR2 SVGAGI. CDR3 size: 12 residues. The CDR3 protein is CAARAGSYEQYF. CDR3 sequence (DNA): TGTGCCGCAAGGGCAGGGTCCTACGAGCAGTACTTC.

The chain is built from TRBV4-3 and TRBJ2-2, with 13 nucleotides matching TRBD2. V shed 0 bases and J 4 bases; nucleotides not matched to a gene: 8. This CDR3 comprises 19 residues. Germline loops: CDR1 LGHNA, CDR2 YSLEER. The CDR3 reads CASSQDRLGLAGPTGELFF. The CDR3 DNA reads as TGCGCCAGCAGCCAAGACCGTTTGGGACTAGCGGGACCCACCGGGGAGCTGTTTTTT.

The gene calls are TRBV19 and TRBJ1-1; a possible D gene is TRBD1 (6 bases). The CDR3 has 12 amino acids. Trimming left V 6 bases short and J 4 bases short, with 9 bases between. CDR1 is LNHDA and CDR2 is SQIVND in the germline V gene (reference sequence). The CDR3 sequence: CASRGGVTEAFF. In DNA, the CDR3 is TGTGCCAGTAGAGGGGGGGTCACTGAAGCTTTCTTT.

The chain couples TRBV6-5 to TRBJ2-1, with 8 bases matching TRBD1. The trim removed 2 bases at V and 4 bases at J, leaving 7 bases unmatched. This CDR3 region has 16 residues. Germline V gene lookup returns CDR1 MNHEY and CDR2 SVGAGI. CDR3 sequence reads: CASSYVRGQGYNEQFF. The CDR3, as DNA: TGTGCCAGCAGTTACGTCAGGGGGCAAGGGTACAATGAGCAGTTCTTC.